One sample yielded the 13 T cell receptor beta chains listed below, sequenced in a study of breast tumors, draining lymph nodes, adjacent tissues. In TCRdb, the multiplex PCR reads were re-called with MiXCR into one record per CDR3 protein. The sample includes approximately 300,000 distinct CDR3 sequences, about 33% of them seen just once. Samples came from axillary lymph nodes draining the breast cancer. The specimen sequenced was axillary lymph node tissue. These receptor sequences come from a female donor with breast cancer. Some clones in this sample may be carry-over from other donors' samples.

This clonotype has ten or more counts. The genes are TRBV4-2 and TRBJ2-1; 7 bases match TRBD2. Germline CDR1 is LGHNA and CDR2 is YNFKEQ. This CDR3 has 15 amino acids. V shed 5 bases and J 0 bases; nucleotides not matched to a gene: 4. CDR3 residues: CASSLRGDSYNEQFF. DNA for the CDR3: TGTGCCAGCAGCTTACGGGGGGACTCCTACAATGAGCAGTTCTTC.

In regard to this clonotype: A much larger clonotype is one base distant, so this may be a read error. The rearrangement uses TRBV11-3 and TRBJ2-5, with TRBD2 identical over 11 bases. Germline CDR1 is SGHNT and CDR2 is YENEEA. This CDR3 comprises 14 residues. J lost 11 bases, V lost 5 bases, and 10 bases had no gene match. CDR3 protein: CASSPTSGSERQYF. As DNA, the CDR3 is TGTGCCAGCAGCCCAACTAGCGGGAGTGAAAGGCAGTACTTC.

The gene calls are TRBV29-1 and TRBJ1-2, with a possible D match to TRBD1 (5 bases). Trimming cost V 4 bases and J 4 bases, with 7 bases left between them. CDR1 is SQVTM, CDR2 ANQGSEA, per germline. This CDR3 contains 11 residues. This chain's CDR3 is CSVVGTYGYTF. In nucleotides, the CDR3 is TGCAGCGTTGTGGGGACCTATGGCTACACCTTC.

This clonotype was recorded at least ten times. V usage is TRBV6-6 and J usage is TRBJ2-7; the D gene is possibly TRBD2 (6 bases). Germline V gene data show CDR1 as MNHNY and CDR2 as SVGAGI (reference sequence). V gave up 7 bases and J gave up 4 bases, with 14 bases separating them. This CDR3 has 13 residues. The CDR3 sequence: CASNPGTLYEQYF. The CDR3 nucleotides read TGTGCCAGCAACCCCGGGACTCTGTACGAGCAGTACTTC.

This clonotype was counted a few times. This chain uses TRBV20-1 with TRBJ1-1; D not resolved. The germline V gene has CDR1 DFQATT and CDR2 SNEGSKA (reference sequence). Trimming shortened V by 6 bases and J by 1 base, and 18 bases separated the two germline ends. This CDR3 region has 15 residues. CDR3 sequence: CSATFGRAGNTEAFF. In DNA, the CDR3 is TGCAGTGCCACCTTCGGGAGGGCGGGGAACACTGAAGCTTTCTTT.

This clonotype appeared many times. The V call is TRBV10-3, the J call TRBJ1-5; D remains unclear. V lost 2 bases and J 5 bases, leaving 13 bases between the germline ends. Germline V CDR1 and CDR2: ENHRY, SYGVKD. The CDR3 is 15 residues long. The CDR3 is CAISETPSTDQPQHF. CDR3 DNA: TGTGCCATCAGTGAGACCCCATCCACAGATCAGCCCCAGCATTTT.

This clonotype has more than one count but fewer than ten. The J gene is TRBJ2-7, the V gene TRBV30; D gene uncertain. The V end lost 3 bases, the J end lost 7 bases, and 19 bases lay between the germline ends. The CDR3 is made up of 14 amino acids. From germline, CDR1 is GTSNPN and CDR2 SVGIG (reference sequence). CDR3 protein: CAWRADWLVREQYF. CDR3 DNA: TGTGCCTGGAGAGCCGACTGGCTGGTGCGAGAGCAGTACTTC.

This clonotype was seen at least ten times. V gene TRBV5-8 combines with J gene TRBJ1-2; 9 bases match TRBD1. This CDR3 is built from 14 residues. Germline V gene lookup returns CDR1 SGHTS and CDR2 YDEGEE. V shed 7 bases and J 2 bases; nucleotides not matched to a gene: 6. CDR3 sequence (DNA): TGTGCCAGCGGGACAGGGAACGTAAACTATGGCTACACCTTC. Translated, it gives CASGTGNVNYGYTF.

This clonotype was counted only a few times. This sequence may be a read error, since a much larger clone differs from it by one base. The chain is built from TRBV20-1 and TRBJ2-1; 10 bases align to TRBD2. Germline CDR1 and CDR2: DFQATT and SNEGSKA (reference sequence). The CDR3 is 17 amino acids. CDR3 sequence: CSASVAGGRSSYNEQLF. The CDR3 DNA follows: TGCAGTGCTAGTGTAGCGGGAGGTCGAAGCTCCTACAATGAGCAGCTCTTC.

This clonotype showed up many times. The chain uses TRBV6-4 and TRBJ1-2; TRBD1 matches at 8 bases. This CDR3 is 16 amino acids long. Per the germline V gene, CDR1 is MRHNA and CDR2 is SNTAGT. V lost 2 bases to trimming and J lost 4 bases; unmatched junction nucleotides: 9. The CDR3 protein is CASSDDQGASIYGYTF. The CDR3 DNA is TGTGCCAGCAGTGACGACCAGGGGGCATCTATCTATGGCTACACCTTC.

J is TRBJ1-5 and V is TRBV6-4; D call uncertain. Germline CDR1 and CDR2: MRHNA and SNTAGT. The CDR3 contains 16 residues. The ends were cut back, 5 bases at V and 1 base at J, with 15 bases in the middle. CDR3 sequence reads: CASSPEIVLSNQPQHF. CDR3 nucleotides: TGTGCCAGCAGTCCCGAGATCGTTCTAAGCAATCAGCCCCAGCATTTT.

This clonotype was seen ten or more times. The chain carries TRBV20-1 and TRBJ2-3; D is undetermined. Germline CDR1 reads DFQATT; CDR2 reads SNEGSKA (reference sequence). Trimming cost V 3 bases and J 2 bases, with 9 bases left between them. There are 13 residues in the CDR3. The CDR3 region has the DNA TGCAGTGCTAGTAACCCGGCCACAGATACGCAGTATTTT. Translating gives CSASNPATDTQYF.

Only a few counts were recorded for this clonotype. The chain links TRBV6-1 to TRBJ1-5, with 7 bases matching TRBD1. Germline V CDR1 and CDR2: MNHNS, SASEGT. This CDR3 region has 18 residues. Unmatched junction bases numbered 12, after V lost 3 bases and J lost 1 base. The CDR3 here is CASSDRGGAPGSNQPQHF. The CDR3 nucleotides read TGTGCCAGCAGTGACAGAGGGGGCGCCCCGGGAAGCAATCAGCCCCAGCATTTT.